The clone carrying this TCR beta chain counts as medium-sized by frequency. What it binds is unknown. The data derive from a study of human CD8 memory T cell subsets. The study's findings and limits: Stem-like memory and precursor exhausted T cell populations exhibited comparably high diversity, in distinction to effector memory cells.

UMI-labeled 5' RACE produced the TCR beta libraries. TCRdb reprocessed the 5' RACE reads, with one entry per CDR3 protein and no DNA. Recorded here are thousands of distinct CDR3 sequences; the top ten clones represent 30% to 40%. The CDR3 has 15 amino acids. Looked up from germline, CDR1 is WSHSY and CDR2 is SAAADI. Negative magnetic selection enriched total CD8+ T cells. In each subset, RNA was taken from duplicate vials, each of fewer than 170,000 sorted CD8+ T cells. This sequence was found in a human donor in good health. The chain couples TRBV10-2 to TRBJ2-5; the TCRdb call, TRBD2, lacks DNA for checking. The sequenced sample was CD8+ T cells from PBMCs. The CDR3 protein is CASGTSGGTAAAQYF.